This T cell receptor beta chain was captured in a study of blood T cell repertoires in COVID-19. Study information: The United States, Italy and Spain supplied acute and convalescent COVID-19 samples. PBMCs, B-cell-depleted T cells, or T cells were the source of the cDNA or gDNA that made up the material.

Under the authors' procedure: The authors estimated nucleated cell counts from reference gene primer amplification. Clones were read by immunoSEQ multiplex PCR, and TCRdb kept only the in-frame ones, dropping some. V and J calls plus clone size are reproduced from that table; the DNA served to infer D and trimming. This table holds over 350,000 clones, around 89% found once. V lost 3 bases, J lost 3 bases, and 6 bases lay in between. Germline V lookup: CDR1 SGDLS, CDR2 YYNGEE. The CDR3 is 12 residues long. Sample: peripheral blood. The clonotype was recovered from a woman in her thirties with acute or convalescent COVID-19. The V call is TRBV9, the J call TRBJ1-1, with D uncertain. The CDR3 DNA sequence: TGTGCCAGCAGCGATCAGGACACTGAAGCTTTCTTT. Translating gives CASSDQDTEAFF.